The 5 T cell receptor beta chains below all came from one sample that was sequenced in a study of shared clonotypes between healthy human individuals (dated by TCRdb to 2018 to 2020). The library was generated by the immunoSEQ multiplex PCR assay. TCRdb provides this immuneACCESS table in a form limited to in-frame rearrangements. Some clones are lacking; in checked studies, under half of them reflect an unresolved V gene, and why the rest are absent is not known. This sample gives more than 550,000 clones in total; 92% of them show up just once. The ten largest account for roughly 22% of the sample. CD8 naive samples were obtained by positive selection for CCR7 among CD45RO-negative cells, yielding a CD45RA+CCR7+ population from which TemRA cells were excluded. Sequenced sample: naive CD8+ T cells sorted from blood. Taken with the paper, the label for cell subset or site translates to: CD45RA+CCR7+. The receptors come from a man aged 30-40 years in good health.

This chain links TRBV28 with TRBJ2-7; the match to TRBD2 covers 7 bases. The V gene's germline CDR1 is MDHEN and CDR2 SYDVKM. The CDR3 covers 15 residues. The ends lost 6 bases at V and 2 bases at J; junction bases unmatched: 10. The DNA of the CDR3 is TGTGCCAGCAGCCCCCTAGGGGCGGGGGCCTACGAGCAGTACTTC. As protein: CASSPLGAGAYEQYF.

This clone is a singleton in its sample. This sequence joins TRBV7-9 and TRBJ1-5, with TRBD1 matching over 7 bases. V shed 5 bases and J 0 bases; nucleotides not matched to a gene: 7. The CDR3 runs to 16 residues. The germline gives CDR1 SEHNR, CDR2 FQNEAQ (reference sequence). CDR3 DNA sequence: TGTGCCAGCAGCCCTGGGACAGCTCTTAGCAATCAGCCCCAGCATTTT. Its translation: CASSPGTALSNQPQHF.

V and J are TRBV7-9 and TRBJ2-7; D possibly corresponds to TRBD2 (6 bases). The CDR3 spans 15 residues. Germline V gene sequence: CDR1 SEHNR, CDR2 FQNEAQ (reference sequence). V lost 1 base to trimming and J lost 0 bases, with 10 bases between them. The CDR3 spells CASSLVGGASYEQYF. CDR3 DNA sequence: TGTGCCAGCAGCTTAGTGGGCGGGGCCTCCTACGAGCAGTACTTC.

The genes are TRBV11-2 and TRBJ2-7; tentative D call: TRBD1 (5 bases). This CDR3 region has 13 residues. Trimming took 3 bases from V and 2 from J, leaving 8 bases between them. Germline values: CDR1 SGHAT, CDR2 FQNNGV. CDR3 sequence (DNA): TGTGCCAGCAGCTTTGGCAGGGCCTACGAGCAGTACTTC. The encoded protein is CASSFGRAYEQYF.

In regard to this clone: At the DNA level, this CDR3 is encoded by other sequences in the same sample as well. The V and J genes are TRBV7-8 and TRBJ2-1; D might be TRBD1 or TRBD2, each matching 5 bases. This CDR3 is 15 amino acids long. The germline V gene has CDR1 SGHVS and CDR2 FQNEAQ. The V end was cut by 5 bases, the J end by 0 bases, with 11 bases between. The CDR3, as DNA: TGTGCCAGCAGCCCGGGACCGTCCTCCTACAATGAGCAGTTCTTC. It translates to CASSPGPSSYNEQFF.